Sequencing of this T cell receptor beta chain was carried out in a study of CD8+ T cells in alopecia areata. Study-wide results and caveats: Normal scalp showed lower clonality than lesional scalp, especially alopecia totalis/universalis.

On this clone itself: Its antigen is unidentified.

V shed 3 bases and J shed 3 bases, with 6 bases lying between them. Per germline, CDR1 SGHRS and CDR2 YFSETQ. The CDR3 has 13 amino acids. cDNA prepared by RNA extraction and subsequent reverse transcription served as the template for sequencing. The data were produced by immunoSEQ multiplex PCR, yet TCRdb's version contains in-frame clones alone and is incomplete. Of about 270,000 clones in the sample, 50% to 75% were seen once. The treatment here: oral pan-JAK inhibitor, 5-10 mg twice daily. Samples from alopecia areata patients were lesional scalp punch biopsies and peripheral blood. The sample here was CD4+ T cells sorted from blood, taken around week 54, from a patient treated with tofacitinib. The receptor was derived from a human donor with alopecia areata. This chain connects TRBV5-1 to TRBJ2-2; D gene uncertain. The CDR3, as DNA: TGCGCCAGCAGCTCCGATTACACCGGGGAGCTGTTTTTT. Its translation is CASSSDYTGELFF.